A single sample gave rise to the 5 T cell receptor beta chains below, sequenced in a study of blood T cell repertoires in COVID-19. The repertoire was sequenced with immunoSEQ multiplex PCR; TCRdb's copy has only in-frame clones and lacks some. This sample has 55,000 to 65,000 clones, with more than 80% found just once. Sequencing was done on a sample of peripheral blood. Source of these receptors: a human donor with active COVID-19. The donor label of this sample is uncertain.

CDR3 residues: CASSLREEETQYF. The CDR3 nucleotides read TGTGCCAGCAGTTTAAGAGAAGAAGAGACCCAGTACTTC. This chain joins TRBV27 and TRBJ2-5; no clear D gene. Trimming cost V 2 bases and J 3 bases, with 7 bases left between them. This CDR3 spans 13 amino acids. Looked up from germline, CDR1 is MNHEY and CDR2 is SMNVEV (reference sequence).

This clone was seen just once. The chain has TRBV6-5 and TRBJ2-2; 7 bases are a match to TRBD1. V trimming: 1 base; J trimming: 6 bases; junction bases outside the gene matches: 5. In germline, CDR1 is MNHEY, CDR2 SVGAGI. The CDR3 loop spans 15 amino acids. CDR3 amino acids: CASSYFQTGAGELFF. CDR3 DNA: TGTGCCAGCAGTTACTTCCAAACAGGGGCCGGGGAGCTGTTTTTT.

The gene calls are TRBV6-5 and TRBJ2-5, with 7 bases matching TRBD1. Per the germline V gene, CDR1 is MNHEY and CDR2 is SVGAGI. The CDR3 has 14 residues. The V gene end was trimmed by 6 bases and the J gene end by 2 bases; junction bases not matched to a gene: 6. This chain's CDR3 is CASSQGGIQETQYF. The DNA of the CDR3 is TGTGCCAGCAGCCAAGGGGGCATACAAGAGACCCAGTACTTC.

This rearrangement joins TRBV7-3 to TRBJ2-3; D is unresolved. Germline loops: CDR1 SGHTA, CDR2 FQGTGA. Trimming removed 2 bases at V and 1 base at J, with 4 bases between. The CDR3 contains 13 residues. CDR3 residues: CASSLLGTDTQYF. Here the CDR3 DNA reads TGTGCCAGCAGCTTACTCGGCACAGATACGCAGTATTTT.

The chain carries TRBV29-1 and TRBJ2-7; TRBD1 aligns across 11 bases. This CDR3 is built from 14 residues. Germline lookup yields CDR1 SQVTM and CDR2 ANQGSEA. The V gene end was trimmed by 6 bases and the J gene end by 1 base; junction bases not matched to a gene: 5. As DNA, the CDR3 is TGCAGCGTAGGACAGGGGGCGAGTTCCTACGAGCAGTACTTC. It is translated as CSVGQGASSYEQYF.